This T cell receptor (beta chain) is drawn from a study of shared clonotypes between healthy human individuals (dated by TCRdb to 2020 to 2021). Study-level background: Two women and three men aged 18 to 49 years were included in the cohort. Libraries were prepared and TCR repertoires were sequenced by different laboratories using diverse techniques, in order to increase sequencing depth and limit assay-specific biases. To estimate repertoire size and how much clonotype sharing occurs between individuals, the study deeply sequenced the blood TCR repertoires of roughly 5 healthy adults. Leukapheresis yielded between about 0.9 and 8.9 billion PBMCs per donor. Broad study findings and their caveats: The genetic and exposure-history diversity represented was limited by the small number of donors. Pairwise subsampling led to the expectation that sequencing depth would affect the degree of clonotype sharing among donors. Sampling was restricted to blood, and TCR repertoires in tissue are likely to differ from TCR repertoires in blood.

Using the deep immunoSEQ assay, multiplex PCR amplified TCR CDR3 regions from genomic DNA. For each cell subset, the extracted genomic DNA was distributed evenly across all wells of several immunoSEQ 96-well plates, and each plate served as one replicate. For unsorted PBMC, each replicate PCR was loaded with approximately 330 ng genomic DNA, equivalent to approximately 33,000 T cell genomes. Genomic DNA from unsorted PBMC was sequenced over ten immunoSEQ deep assay plates. Purified libraries were quantified with a Qubit 3.0 fluorometer, sized on a Bioanalyzer 2100, and re-quantified with the KAPA Library Quantification kit. Every immunoSEQ 96-well plate was sequenced on a separate single-read 150-cycle Illumina NextSeq 550 flow cell. The paper's data handling went like this. Because the immunoSEQ output included only junctional sequences and no quality scores, the filtering could not be the same as the filtering used for full-length reads. Sequences were annotated with PyIR, a Python wrapper for IgBLAST v1.9, using IMGT germline references to assign V/J genes and CDR3. Reads were removed for weak V/J assignments (E-value above 1e-6), missing CDR3, stop codons, out-of-frame junctions, or ambiguous translated residues. V3J clonotypes were defined as sequences sharing the same inferred V gene, J gene, and CDR3 amino acid sequence. Percentage overlap between repertoires was calculated by dividing the number of shared unique clonotypes by the size of the smaller repertoire. Repertoire richness was assessed with RTK rarefaction, the Chao1 estimator, and Recon v2.1 estimates of unobserved clonotypes. In its TCRdb copy, this immuneACCESS table keeps in-frame sequences only and misses some clones. Where compared with another copy, unresolved V genes explain less than half of these, and the others have no known cause. Clonal size and the V and J genes are those of that table, whereas D and trimming came from the DNA. The sample has about 490,000 clones on record, around 80% of them singletons. The ten largest clones capture roughly 13% of the sample.

The donors were healthy, HIV-negative adults who had no recently reported acute infections or vaccinations. Only Caucasian adults living in Nashville, Tennessee, USA were represented among the donors. For unsorted samples, tens of millions of PBMCs were counted, and genomic DNA was extracted using the QIAamp DNA Blood Mini kit. After blood collection by leukapheresis, PBMCs were isolated using Ficoll-Histopaque density gradient centrifugation and then cryopreserved in the vapor phase of liquid nitrogen. On this clone itself: Its specific antigen is unknown. It has no much larger one-base neighbor in the sample; base qualities were not kept.

This clonotype originated in a middle-aged woman in good health. Some clones in this sample may be carry-over from other donors' samples. Sample: PBMCs.

The CDR3 region reads CASSQGGYEAFF. At the DNA level, the sequence is TGCGCCAGCAGCCAAGGGGGATATGAAGCTTTCTTT. Recombination joined TRBV4-1 with TRBJ1-1; the D gene cannot be named for sure. The CDR3 spans 12 residues, from the cysteine through the phenylalanine. Only the CDR3 part of the read is kept: 36 bases, read in frame from the first base. V was cut back by 1 base and J by 7 bases, leaving a gap of 7 bases between them. The germline V gene provides CDR1 MGHRA and CDR2 YSYEKL.